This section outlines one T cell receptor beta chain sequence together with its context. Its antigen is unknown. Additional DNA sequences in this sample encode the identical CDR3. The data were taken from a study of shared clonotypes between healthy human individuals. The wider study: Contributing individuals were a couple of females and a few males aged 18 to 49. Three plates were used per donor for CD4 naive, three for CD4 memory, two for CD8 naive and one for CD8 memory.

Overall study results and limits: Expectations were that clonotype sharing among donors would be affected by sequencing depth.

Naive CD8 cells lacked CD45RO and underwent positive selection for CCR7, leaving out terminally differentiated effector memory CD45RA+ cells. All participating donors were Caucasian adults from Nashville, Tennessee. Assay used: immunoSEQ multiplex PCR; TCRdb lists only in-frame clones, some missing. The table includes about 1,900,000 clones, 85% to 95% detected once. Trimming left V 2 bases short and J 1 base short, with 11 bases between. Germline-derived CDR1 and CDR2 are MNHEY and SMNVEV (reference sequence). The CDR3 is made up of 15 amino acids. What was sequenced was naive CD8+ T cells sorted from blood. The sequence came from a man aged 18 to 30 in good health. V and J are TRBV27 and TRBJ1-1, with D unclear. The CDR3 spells CASSLGAGTNTEAFF. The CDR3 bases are TGTGCCAGCAGTTTAGGTGCAGGCACGAACACTGAAGCTTTCTTT.